Listed here are 12 T cell receptor beta chains from one sample, sequenced in a study of shared clonotypes between healthy human individuals. TCRdb keeps only in-frame clones here, not all; method: immunoSEQ multiplex PCR. The table lists over 700,000 clones, over 55% of them singletons, with about 1.7% in the top ten. Sequenced input: memory CD4+ T cells sorted from blood. The subset is: CD45RA-negative fraction. The receptors come from a woman in her 30s in good health.

About this clone itself: A much more abundant neighbour one base away suggests this may be a read error. J is TRBJ2-1 and V is TRBV7-9; maybe TRBD2 (5 bases). V was shortened by 1 base and J by 5 bases, with 6 bases between the two germline ends. The V gene's germline CDR1 is SEHNR and CDR2 FQNEAQ (reference sequence). The CDR3 runs 13 residues. The CDR3 DNA sequence: TGTGCCAGCAGCTTAGAGACTAACAATGAGCAGTTCTTC. This translates into CASSLETNNEQFF.

The chain links TRBV15 to TRBJ1-2; possibly TRBD1 for D (5 bases). CDR3 length: 13 residues. V lost 4 bases to trimming and J lost 3 bases, with 9 bases between them. Germline values: CDR1 LNHNV, CDR2 YYDKDF (reference sequence). Here the CDR3 DNA reads TGTGCCACCAGCACCCGGGGGGACTATGGCTACACCTTC. This translates into CATSTRGDYGYTF.

This clone was observed once. This chain connects TRBV13 to TRBJ1-1, with a tentative D call TRBD1 (6 bases). The CDR3 spans 15 residues. V lost 5 bases to trimming and J lost 0 bases, with 13 bases between them. Germline V gene data show CDR1 as PRHDT and CDR2 as FYEKMQ (reference sequence). Here the CDR3 reads CASSPLGQMNTEAFF. For the CDR3, the DNA is TGTGCCAGCAGCCCCTTAGGACAGATGAACACTGAAGCTTTCTTT.

This clone appeared many times. The chain combines TRBV14 with TRBJ1-3; the D is unclear. V was trimmed by 1 base and J by 0 bases, leaving 7 bases between them. CDR1 SGHDN and CDR2 FVKESK come from the germline V gene. The CDR3 consists of 15 residues. CDR3 nucleotides: TGTGCCAGCAGCCAAGTAATATACTCTGGAAACACCATATATTTT. Its protein is CASSQVIYSGNTIYF.

This clone was observed at least ten times. The chain links TRBV6-4 to TRBJ2-1; the match to TRBD2 covers 7 bases. The V and J ends lost 2 bases and 6 bases, in that order; junction bases with no gene match: 16. This CDR3 is 18 amino acids long. Germline CDR1 is MRHNA and CDR2 is SNTAGT. Written as DNA, the CDR3 is TGTGCCAGCAGTGACCTCCTGGCGGTCGGCGGGAGTTGCAATGAGCAGTTCTTC. Translation gives CASSDLLAVGGSCNEQFF.

This rearrangement joins TRBV7-9 to TRBJ2-7; D might be TRBD1 or TRBD2, each matching 5 bases. The CDR3 contains 15 residues. Between the trimmed V and J ends, which lost 5 bases and 1 base, there was a span of 15 bases. Germline V gene sequence: CDR1 SEHNR, CDR2 FQNEAQ (reference sequence). CDR3 in amino acids: CASSRSGTVSYEQYF. The CDR3 coding sequence is TGTGCCAGCAGCAGGTCCGGGACGGTATCCTACGAGCAGTACTTC.

The chain has TRBV4-1 and TRBJ1-2, with a tentative D call TRBD1 (5 bases). V shed 4 bases and J shed 3 bases, with 12 bases lying between them. The CDR3 spans 14 residues. Germline V gene sequence: CDR1 MGHRA, CDR2 YSYEKL. CDR3 nucleotides: TGCGCCAGCAGCCGCTACGGCAGGGACTATGGCTACACCTTC. It specifies CASSRYGRDYGYTF.

The V call is TRBV5-4, the J call TRBJ2-1, with 8 bases lining up with TRBD2. Germline V lookup: CDR1 SGHNT, CDR2 YYREEE (reference sequence). The CDR3 length is 15 residues. V shed 4 bases, J shed 2 bases, and the junction held 5 bases outside the gene matches. The CDR3 bases are TGTGCCAGCAGCCTGGGACTAGGGACCTACAATGAGCAGTTCTTC. As protein: CASSLGLGTYNEQFF.

The rearrangement joins TRBV6-6 to TRBJ1-2; possible D gene TRBD1, 6 bases. Per germline, CDR1 MNHNY and CDR2 SVGAGI (reference sequence). The CDR3 is 13 residues long. Between the trimmed V and J ends, which lost 4 bases and 6 bases, there was a span of 12 bases. CDR3 bases: TGTGCCAGCAGTTCCGACAGGACCAATGGCTACACCTTC. This encodes CASSSDRTNGYTF.

The chain combines TRBV2 with TRBJ2-1; TRBD1 agrees at 9 bases. This CDR3 contains 15 residues. CDR1 is SNHLY, CDR2 FYNNEI, per germline. The trim removed 6 bases at V and 7 bases at J, leaving 10 bases unmatched. The CDR3 region is CASSHDRGSANEQFF. The CDR3 DNA follows: TGTGCCAGCAGCCATGACAGGGGGTCAGCGAATGAGCAGTTCTTC.

For the CDR3, the DNA is TGTGCCAGCAGTCGGAGGGGGAATAGTGAACAGCCCCAGCATTTT. Its protein is CASSRRGNSEQPQHF. This chain connects TRBV27 to TRBJ1-5; D is perhaps TRBD1 (6 bases). The germline gives CDR1 MNHEY, CDR2 SMNVEV (reference sequence). This CDR3 is 15 amino acids long. V gave up 5 bases and J gave up 7 bases, with 18 bases separating them.

The CDR3 region is CASRLGLNQPQHF. The CDR3 nucleotides read TGTGCCAGCAGGCTGGGGCTTAATCAGCCCCAGCATTTT. The chain carries TRBV11-3 and TRBJ1-5; tentatively, D is TRBD1 (5 bases). Germline loops: CDR1 SGHNT, CDR2 YENEEA. V was pared by 6 bases and J by 4 bases, with 10 bases between. The CDR3 loop spans 13 amino acids.